This T cell receptor (beta chain) stems from a study of kidney transplant recipient with SARS-CoV-2 infection. There are many counts of this clonotype. Germline assignment: CDR1 LGHDT and CDR2 YNNKEL (reference sequence). The CDR3 is 17 residues long. V gave up 5 bases and J gave up 5 bases, with 24 bases separating them. TCRdb itself ran the reads through MiXCR, one entry per CDR3 protein. The table includes roughly 250,000 distinct CDR3 sequences, around 30% detected once. The chain uses TRBV3-1 and TRBJ2-5, with a tentative D call TRBD1 (5 bases). Sample: a blood sample, taken at baseline and on roughly day 110 from a kidney transplant recipient. This receptor was identified in a male patient in his thirties who had COVID-19 and was a kidney transplant recipient. Some T cells may have originated in the graft donor. DNA for the CDR3: TGTGCCAGCAGCGGGGCGGCTCCCATTTCTTTCTCTGAGACCCAGTACTTC. Protein sequence: CASSGAAPISFSETQYF.